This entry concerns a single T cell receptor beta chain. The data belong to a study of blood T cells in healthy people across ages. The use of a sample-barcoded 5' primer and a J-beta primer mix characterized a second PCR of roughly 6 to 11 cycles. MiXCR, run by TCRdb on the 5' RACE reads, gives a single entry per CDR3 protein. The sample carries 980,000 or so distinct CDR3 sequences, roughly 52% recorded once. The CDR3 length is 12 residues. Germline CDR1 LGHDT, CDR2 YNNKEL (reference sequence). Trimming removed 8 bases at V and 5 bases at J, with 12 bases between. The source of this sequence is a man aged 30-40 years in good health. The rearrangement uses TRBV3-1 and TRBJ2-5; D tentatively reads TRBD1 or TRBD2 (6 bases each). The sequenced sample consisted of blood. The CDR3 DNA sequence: TGTGCCAGCTGGGGGGCCGGGGAGACCCAGTACTTC. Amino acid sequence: CASWGAGETQYF.